Included here is one T cell receptor (beta chain) sequence, with context. Sequencing was performed with immunoSEQ multiplex PCR; in TCRdb, only in-frame clones are kept and a portion is missing. The repertoire holds about 260,000 clones, with approximately 90% as singletons. V gave up 4 bases and J gave up 6 bases, with 17 bases separating them. The germline V gene encodes CDR1 SGHTA and CDR2 FQGNSA. This CDR3 is built from 15 residues. This specimen belongs to a study of blood T cell repertoires in COVID-19. What was sequenced was peripheral blood. The gene calls are TRBV7-2 and TRBJ2-3; no firm D call. The TCR sequence derives from a woman between 35 and 50 years old with acute or convalescent COVID-19. CDR3 region: CASSSLAASRDTQYF. CDR3 nucleotides: TGTGCCAGCAGCTCCCTGGCGGCCTCACGTGATACGCAGTATTTT.